These 24 T cell receptor beta chains share one sample of origin, sequenced in a study of T cell changes during pregnancy in multiple sclerosis. Clones were read by immunoSEQ multiplex PCR, and TCRdb kept only the in-frame ones, dropping some. The sample contains tens of thousands of clones, roughly 87% of which appear only once. This material consisted of CD8+ T cells from peripheral blood mononuclear cells, taken in the second trimester of pregnancy. The receptor set was obtained from a female donor with multiple sclerosis, enrolled in a pregnancy study.

The chain uses TRBV30 and TRBJ1-3; TRBD1 might be the D (5 bases). The CDR3 loop spans 12 amino acids. Germline V gene sequence: CDR1 GTSNPN, CDR2 SVGIG (reference sequence). V was clipped by 8 bases and J by 0 bases, with 8 bases between them. The CDR3 DNA is TGTGCCGGAGACAGCTCTGGAAACACCATATATTTT. Protein: CAGDSSGNTIYF. Full variable domain (outside the CDR3, taken from reference TRBV30 and TRBJ1-3): SQTIHQWPATLVQPVGSPLSLECTVEGTSNPNLYWYRQAAGRGLQLLFYSVGIGQISSEVPQNLSASRPQDRQFILSSKKLLLSDSGFYLCAGDSSGNTIYFGEGSWLTVV.

The genes are TRBV7-9 and TRBJ2-2; TRBD2 matches 12 bases. J was trimmed by 5 bases and V by 3 bases; bases with no gene match: 7. Germline V gives CDR1 SEHNR, CDR2 FQNEAQ (reference sequence). The CDR3 runs 17 residues. Written as DNA, the CDR3 is TGTGCCAGCAGCTTTCGACTAGCGGGAGCAGAGACCGGGGAGCTGTTTTTT. Translating it yields CASSFRLAGAETGELFF.

The V call is TRBV28, the J call TRBJ1-3; no reliable D call. V lost 5 bases, J lost 3 bases, and 5 bases lay in between. CDR3 length: 12 residues. Germline V lookup: CDR1 MDHEN, CDR2 SYDVKM. The CDR3 spells CASSLYGNTIYF. DNA of the CDR3: TGTGCCAGCAGTCTCTATGGAAACACCATATATTTT.

The chain combines TRBV27 with TRBJ2-7, with a tentative D call TRBD2 (5 bases). The CDR3 has 11 amino acids. V shed 10 bases and J shed 5 bases, with 12 bases lying between them. Germline CDR1 is MNHEY and CDR2 is SMNVEV (reference sequence). The CDR3 is CATAGGDEQYF. DNA for the CDR3: TGTGCCACAGCCGGAGGTGACGAGCAGTACTTC.

This chain joins TRBV11-2 and TRBJ2-2; possible D gene TRBD1, 5 bases. The V gene's germline CDR1 is SGHAT and CDR2 FQNNGV. The V gene lost 3 bases and the J gene lost 0 bases, with 8 bases spanning the gap. The CDR3 runs 15 residues. The CDR3 loop is CASSLEQANTGELFF. DNA for the CDR3: TGTGCCAGCAGCTTGGAACAGGCGAACACCGGGGAGCTGTTTTTT. The complete variable domain, with remaining parts taken from reference TRBV11-2 and TRBJ2-2, reads EAGVAQSPRYKIIEKRQSVAFWCNPISGHATLYWYQQILGQGPKLLIQFQNNGVVDDSQLPKDRFSAERLKGVDSTLKIQPAKLEDSAVYLCASSLEQANTGELFFGEGSRLTVL.

The CDR3, as DNA: TGCGCCAGCAGCCAATTTTTGCAGGGGCCCACAGATACGCAGTATTTT. Its protein is CASSQFLQGPTDTQYF. The rearrangement links TRBV4-3 to TRBJ2-3; the D gene is possibly TRBD1 (6 bases). The CDR3 runs 16 residues. Per the germline V gene, CDR1 is LGHNA and CDR2 is YSLEER. V was trimmed by 2 bases and J by 2 bases, leaving 14 bases between them.

The rearrangement links TRBV11-3 to TRBJ1-1; the D gene is possibly TRBD1 (6 bases). The V gene lost 4 bases and the J gene lost 0 bases, with 9 bases spanning the gap. This CDR3 is built from 14 residues. CDR1 and CDR2 from the germline V gene are SGHNT and YENEEA. The CDR3 loop is CASSSDRLNTEAFF. The DNA of the CDR3 is TGTGCCAGCAGCTCGGACAGATTGAACACTGAAGCTTTCTTT.

The gene calls are TRBV7-2 and TRBJ2-7; D call uncertain. The germline V gene has CDR1 SGHTA and CDR2 FQGNSA. The CDR3 is 14 residues long. V shed 1 base and J shed 1 base, with 8 bases lying between them. This CDR3 is CASSLGGISYEQYF. CDR3 bases: TGTGCCAGCAGCTTAGGCGGCATTTCCTACGAGCAGTACTTC.

V usage is TRBV13 and J usage is TRBJ1-1; D is ambiguous. The CDR3 covers 15 residues. The V gene lost 5 bases and the J gene lost 0 bases, with 13 bases spanning the gap. Germline-derived CDR1 and CDR2 are PRHDT and FYEKMQ (reference sequence). The CDR3 DNA is TGTGCCAGCAGCCCCGCCGACGGGTTGAACACTGAAGCTTTCTTT. Translation gives CASSPADGLNTEAFF.

This chain joins TRBV19 and TRBJ2-1; 7 bases are shared with TRBD2. Losses at the gene ends were 0 bases for V and 9 bases for J; bases not matched to a gene: 2. In germline, CDR1 is LNHDA, CDR2 SQIVND (reference sequence). The CDR3 contains 13 residues. CDR3 nucleotides: TGTGCCAGTAGTATAGATGGGGAGGGTGAGCAGTTCTTC. Translation: CASSIDGEGEQFF.

J is TRBJ1-1 and V is TRBV5-4, with 8 bases aligning to TRBD1. Germline-derived CDR1 and CDR2 are SGHNT and YYREEE (reference sequence). Trimming at V came to 3 bases and at J to 4 bases, leaving 8 bases not matched to a gene. This CDR3 comprises 15 residues. The CDR3 region has the DNA TGTGCCAGCAGCTCGCTGGACAGGGACACCACTGAAGCTTTCTTT. Amino acid sequence: CASSSLDRDTTEAFF. The whole variable domain, filled in from reference TRBV5-4 and TRBJ1-1, reads ETGVTQSPTHLIKTRGQQVTLRCSSQSGHNTVSWYQQALGQGPQFIFQYYREEENGRGNFPPRFSGLQFPNYSSELNVNALELDDSALYLCASSSLDRDTTEAFFGQGTRLTVV.

This clone was detected only once. J is TRBJ1-1 and V is TRBV19; D not certain. The CDR3 extends over 13 amino acids. Germline loops: CDR1 LNHDA, CDR2 SQIVND (reference sequence). V lost 8 bases to trimming and J lost 1 base, with 11 bases between them. This CDR3 reads CASFGVGNTEAFF. DNA of the CDR3: TGTGCCAGTTTCGGGGTAGGGAACACTGAAGCTTTCTTT.

This clone was observed a single time. CDR3 amino acids: CASSPDPRLAGTSGETQYF. The CDR3 DNA follows: TGTGCCAGCAGCCCCGACCCCAGACTAGCGGGAACCTCAGGGGAGACCCAGTACTTC. The chain joins TRBV9 to TRBJ2-5; the match to TRBD2 covers 11 bases. V trimming: 4 bases; J trimming: 5 bases; junction bases outside the gene matches: 19. CDR1 is SGDLS, CDR2 YYNGEE, per germline. This CDR3 spans 19 amino acids.

This clone occurred once. The chain carries TRBV28 and TRBJ1-2, with 10 bases lining up with TRBD1. Germline CDR1 reads MDHEN; CDR2 reads SYDVKM. Losses at the gene ends were 6 bases for V and 7 bases for J; bases not matched to a gene: 2. CDR3 length: 12 residues. The CDR3 sequence is CASSDRGPGYTF. In DNA form, the CDR3 reads TGTGCCAGCAGCGACAGGGGGCCTGGCTACACCTTC.

This clone was detected once. This chain joins TRBV28 and TRBJ2-7, with D possibly matching TRBD2 (5 bases). Germline CDR1 MDHEN, CDR2 SYDVKM. V lost 3 bases and J lost 1, with 13 bases in between. The CDR3 runs 15 residues. CDR3 bases: TGTGCCAGCAGTTTTAGTGTAAGCGGATCCTACGAGCAGTACTTC. Its translation is CASSFSVSGSYEQYF.

The chain employs TRBV5-1 and TRBJ2-1; 7 nucleotides agree with TRBD2. The CDR3 sequence is 13 residues long. CDR1 and CDR2 (germline): SGHRS, YFSETQ. The trim removed 2 bases at V and 6 bases at J, leaving 2 bases unmatched. The CDR3 DNA is TGCGCCAGCAGCTTAAGCGGGGTCAATGAGCAGTTCTTC. Its protein product is CASSLSGVNEQFF.

CDR3 sequence (DNA): TGTGCCAGCAGTGAAGATTCGGGACTCACTGAAGCTTTCTTT. It is translated as CASSEDSGLTEAFF. The rearrangement links TRBV2 to TRBJ1-1, with D maybe TRBD1 (5 bases). The CDR3 spans 14 residues. Germline V gives CDR1 SNHLY, CDR2 FYNNEI. Trimming took off 1 base at V and 4 bases at J, with 10 bases between the two ends.

The chain carries TRBV2 and TRBJ2-3; D possibly corresponds to TRBD2 (5 bases). The V gene's germline CDR1 is SNHLY and CDR2 FYNNEI. The V gene lost 1 base and the J gene lost 0 bases, with 8 bases spanning the gap. The CDR3 runs to 15 residues. The CDR3 nucleotides are TGTGCCAGCAGTGAAGGGACTCCGAGCACAGATACGCAGTATTTT. It yields the protein CASSEGTPSTDTQYF.

This sequence joins TRBV13 and TRBJ1-3; 8 nucleotides match TRBD1. This CDR3 is built from 15 residues. Germline trimming cut 5 bases from V and 3 bases from J; bases unmatched to any gene: 6. The germline CDR1 and CDR2 sequences are PRHDT and FYEKMQ (reference sequence). The CDR3: CASSQDRELGNTIYF. The CDR3 DNA reads TGTGCCAGCAGCCAGGACAGGGAACTTGGAAACACCATATATTTT.

The V call is TRBV6-5, the J call TRBJ2-2; D is unresolved. This CDR3 is built from 13 residues. V shed 6 bases and J shed 7 bases, with 12 bases lying between them. In germline, CDR1 is MNHEY, CDR2 SVGAGI. The CDR3 sequence is CASSSEPNGELFF. The CDR3 DNA follows: TGTGCCAGCAGCTCGGAGCCGAACGGGGAGCTGTTTTTT.

This clone occurred a few times. The CDR3 DNA is TGTGCCAGTAAGGGGACAGGGCACACCGGGGAGCTGTTTTTT. This codes for CASKGTGHTGELFF. This chain connects TRBV19 to TRBJ2-2, with TRBD1 matching 9 bases. CDR1 and CDR2 (germline): LNHDA, SQIVND (reference sequence). J was trimmed by 3 bases and V by 7 bases; bases with no gene match: 3. The CDR3 covers 14 residues. Drawing the rest from reference TRBV19 and TRBJ2-2, the complete variable domain is DGGITQSPKYLFRKEGQNVTLSCEQNLNHDAMYWYRQDPGQGLRLIYYSQIVNDFQKGDIAEGYSVSREKKESFPLTVTSAQKNPTAFYLCASKGTGHTGELFFGEGSRLTVL.

The genes are TRBV30 and TRBJ1-1; 10 bases line up with TRBD1. The CDR3 consists of 18 residues. Germline V gene sequence: CDR1 GTSNPN, CDR2 SVGIG (reference sequence). The V segment lost 4 bases and the J segment 1 base; nucleotides outside the gene matches: 15. CDR3 in amino acids: CAWIGPPGTGESNTEAFF. The DNA for the CDR3 is TGTGCCTGGATTGGCCCCCCCGGGACAGGGGAATCGAACACTGAAGCTTTCTTT.

The rearrangement joins TRBV5-4 to TRBJ2-7; 9 nucleotides align to TRBD1. J gave up 1 base and V 4 bases, and 6 bases lay outside the gene matches. The CDR3 has 15 residues. CDR1 and CDR2 (germline): SGHNT, YYREEE (reference sequence). In nucleotides, the CDR3 is TGTGCCAGCAGCCAAATCGACAGGGGGTCCTACGAGCAGTACTTC. Translation: CASSQIDRGSYEQYF.

The chain is built from TRBV9 and TRBJ1-1; D unclear. CDR1 and CDR2 from the germline V gene are SGDLS and YYNGEE. The CDR3 covers 12 residues. Trimming stripped 0 bases from V and 7 bases from J, with 7 bases between. The CDR3 nucleotides read TGTGCCAGCAGCGTAGGACATAATGAAGCTTTCTTT. Protein: CASSVGHNEAFF.